A selection of T cell receptor beta chains follows, all from one sample in a study of cytomegalovirus exposure and HLA in healthy donors. The table came from immunoSEQ multiplex PCR; TCRdb's copy has only in-frame clones and leaves some out. The sample shows about 56,000 clones, roughly 89% of them seen only once. The source material was PBMCs. The receptors come from a woman aged 18 to 35 in good health and CMV-seronegative. The CDR3 runs from the conserved cysteine through the conserved F or W. A D gene is named only where the DNA matches it firmly.

CDR3 protein | D gene | J gene | V gene
CASSPSPRDSPLHF | . | TRBJ1-6 | TRBV18
CASSTLAGLYNEQFF | TRBD2 | TRBJ2-1 | TRBV2
CASSEGAGGRGDTQYF | TRBD2 | TRBJ2-3 | TRBV6-1
CASSLGAYSGNTIYF | . | TRBJ1-3 | TRBV5-8
CASTVASSGNTIYF | . | TRBJ1-3 | TRBV19
CASSQGGGGEQFF | . | TRBJ2-1 | TRBV4-3
CASSLVEDTEAFF | . | TRBJ1-1 | TRBV11-2
CASSPPRLAGADEQYF | TRBD2 | TRBJ2-7 | TRBV7-8
CASSPLTSSGEQYF | . | TRBJ2-7 | TRBV5-1
CASSEVQGYIADTQYF | . | TRBJ2-3 | TRBV10-2
CASRWTGDYGYTF | TRBD1 | TRBJ1-2 | TRBV6-1
CAARGRGGSYEQYF | TRBD2 | TRBJ2-7 | TRBV6-5
CSVAALRGDTEAFF | . | TRBJ1-1 | TRBV29-1
CASRPIHRDTEAFF | . | TRBJ1-1 | TRBV27
CSVETGNQPQHF | . | TRBJ1-5 | TRBV29-1
CASSPRLAGGKKQYF | TRBD2 | TRBJ2-7 | TRBV27
CASSEAFGSTGELFF | . | TRBJ2-2 | TRBV2
CASSSSGRGGRQETQYF | . | TRBJ2-5 | TRBV5-5
CASSSLTGSQGRETQYF | . | TRBJ2-5 | TRBV27